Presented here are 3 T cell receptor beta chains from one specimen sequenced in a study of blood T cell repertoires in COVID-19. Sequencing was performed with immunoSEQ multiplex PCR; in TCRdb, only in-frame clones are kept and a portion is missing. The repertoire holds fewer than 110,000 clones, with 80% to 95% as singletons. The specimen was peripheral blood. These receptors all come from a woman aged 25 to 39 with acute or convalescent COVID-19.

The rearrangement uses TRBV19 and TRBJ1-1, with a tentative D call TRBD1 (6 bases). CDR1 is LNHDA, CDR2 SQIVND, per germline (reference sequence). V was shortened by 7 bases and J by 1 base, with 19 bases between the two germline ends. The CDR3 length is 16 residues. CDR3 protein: CASTTTKGVKNTEAFF. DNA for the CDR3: TGTGCCAGTACCACCACTAAGGGGGTAAAGAACACTGAAGCTTTCTTT.

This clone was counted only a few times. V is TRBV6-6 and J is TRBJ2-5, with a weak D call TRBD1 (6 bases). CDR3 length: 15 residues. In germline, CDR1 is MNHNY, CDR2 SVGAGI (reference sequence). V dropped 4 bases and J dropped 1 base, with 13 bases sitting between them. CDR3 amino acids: CASSSADSIQETQYF. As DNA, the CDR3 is TGTGCCAGCAGTTCCGCGGACAGCATCCAAGAGACCCAGTACTTC.

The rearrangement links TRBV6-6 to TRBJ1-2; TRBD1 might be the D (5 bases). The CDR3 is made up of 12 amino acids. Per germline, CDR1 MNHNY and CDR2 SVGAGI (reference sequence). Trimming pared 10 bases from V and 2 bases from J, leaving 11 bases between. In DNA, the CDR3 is TGTGCCACGGGGGTCTCCAACTATGGCTACACCTTC. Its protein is CATGVSNYGYTF.